The T cell receptor (beta chain) described here comes from a study of blood T cell repertoires in COVID-19. Overall study: The origin of the acute and convalescent COVID-19 samples was the United States, Italy and Spain. PBMCs, B-cell-depleted T cells, or T cells were the source of the cDNA or gDNA that made up the material.

Germline values: CDR1 SGHNT, CDR2 YENEEA. The CDR3 runs 15 residues. Trimming cost V 0 bases and J 1 base, with 6 bases left between them. Original handling: Quantification of nucleated cells was approximated via reference gene primer amplification. The repertoire was sequenced with immunoSEQ multiplex PCR; TCRdb's copy has only in-frame clones and lacks some. The V and J calls and clone size come from that table; D and trimming were worked out from the DNA. Of 200,000 to 300,000 clones listed, nearly 90% are singletons. The sequenced material came from peripheral blood. This chain connects TRBV11-3 to TRBJ2-2, with a possible D match to TRBD1 (5 bases). This sequence was found in a man younger than 35 with active or convalescent COVID-19. The CDR3 sequence: CASSLDQGNTGELFF. The CDR3, as DNA: TGTGCCAGCAGCTTAGATCAGGGGAACACCGGGGAGCTGTTTTTT.